The 25 T cell receptor beta chains below all came from one sample that was sequenced in a study of blood T cell repertoires in COVID-19. Sequencing was performed with immunoSEQ multiplex PCR; in TCRdb, only in-frame clones are kept and a portion is missing. The sample contains more than 75,000 clones, around 86% of which appear only once. Sample: peripheral blood. Every receptor here comes from a woman aged 80 or older with active or convalescent COVID-19.

This sequence joins TRBV4-3 and TRBJ2-1, with a tentative D call TRBD1 (9 bases). The CDR3 totals 20 residues. Germline V CDR1 and CDR2: LGHNA, YSLEER. Trimming pared 4 bases from V and 4 bases from J, leaving 29 bases between. CDR3 sequence: CASSRQSGTGRLAPYNEQFF. The CDR3 DNA reads as TGCGCCAGCAGCCGCCAGTCCGGGACAGGGAGACTAGCGCCTTACAATGAGCAGTTCTTC.

This rearrangement joins TRBV7-2 to TRBJ2-2; D not certain. The CDR3 runs 15 residues. CDR1 and CDR2 (germline): SGHTA, FQGNSA. Trimming stripped 1 base from V and 0 bases from J, with 6 bases between. CDR3 sequence: CASSLGLTNTGELFF. The CDR3 bases are TGTGCCAGCAGCTTAGGACTGACGAACACCGGGGAGCTGTTTTTT.

The gene calls are TRBV12-5 and TRBJ1-2; 8 positions match TRBD1. V lost 0 bases and J lost 4; bases outside the gene matches: 4. Germline V gene sequence: CDR1 LGHNT, CDR2 FRNRAP. CDR3 size: 15 residues. This CDR3 reads CASGLVSGGRYGYTF. The CDR3 DNA reads as TGTGCTAGTGGTTTGGTCTCAGGGGGCCGCTATGGCTACACCTTC.

The V gene is TRBV19, the J gene TRBJ1-5; TRBD1 is a possible D gene (5 bases). V gave up 3 bases and J gave up 2 bases, with 11 bases separating them. The CDR3 has 15 amino acids. The germline CDR1 and CDR2 sequences are LNHDA and SQIVND (reference sequence). In DNA form, the CDR3 reads TGTGCCAGTAGTATCGTGGGCAGGGGCAATCAGCCCCAGCATTTT. This sequence encodes CASSIVGRGNQPQHF. Combining the CDR3 with reference TRBV19 and TRBJ1-5 gives the whole variable domain DGGITQSPKYLFRKEGQNVTLSCEQNLNHDAMYWYRQDPGQGLRLIYYSQIVNDFQKGDIAEGYSVSREKKESFPLTVTSAQKNPTAFYLCASSIVGRGNQPQHFGDGTRLSIL.

This clone is a singleton in its sample. This chain uses TRBV5-8 with TRBJ1-1, with D possibly being TRBD1 (5 bases). The length of the CDR3 is 14 residues. CDR1 SGHTS and CDR2 YDEGEE come from the germline V gene. V gave up 0 bases and J gave up 10 bases, with 16 bases separating them. CDR3 in amino acids: CASSLGLGQGVAFF. CDR3 in DNA: TGTGCCAGCAGCTTGGGATTGGGCCAGGGCGTAGCTTTCTTT.

This chain uses TRBV15 with TRBJ2-5; D is possibly TRBD2 (6 bases). The CDR3 contains 13 residues. The V gene's germline CDR1 is LNHNV and CDR2 YYDKDF (reference sequence). Trimming removed 3 bases at V and 5 bases at J, with 10 bases between. This CDR3 reads CATSRGGGETQYF. The DNA of the CDR3 is TGTGCCACCAGCAGGGGAGGCGGTGAGACCCAGTACTTC.

V gene TRBV6-2 or TRBV6-3 combines with J gene TRBJ1-2, with D perhaps TRBD1 (6 bases). Germline CDR1 MNHEY, CDR2 SVGEGT. The V end was cut by 4 bases, the J end by 7 bases, with 13 bases between. The CDR3 loop spans 13 amino acids. The DNA for the CDR3 is TGTGCCAGCAGTTCAGGGGAGAATACTGGCTACACCTTC. Its translation is CASSSGENTGYTF.

The chain has TRBV18 and TRBJ1-2; the D gene is possibly TRBD1 (6 bases). V was pared by 2 bases and J by 0 bases, with 10 bases between. The CDR3 totals 15 residues. CDR1 and CDR2 (germline): KGHSH, LQKENI. The CDR3 bases are TGTGCCAGCTCACCAACGGACAGTCCTAACTATGGCTACACCTTC. Residues: CASSPTDSPNYGYTF.

The chain combines TRBV7-2 with TRBJ2-3, with 9 bases lining up with TRBD1. This CDR3 region has 14 residues. Germline trimming cut 6 bases from V and 3 bases from J; bases unmatched to any gene: 4. From germline, CDR1 is SGHTA and CDR2 FQGNSA. The CDR3 sequence: CASRQGAGTDTQYF. DNA of the CDR3: TGTGCCAGCAGACAGGGGGCTGGGACAGATACGCAGTATTTT.

The J gene is TRBJ2-7, the V gene TRBV5-1; 14 bases are a match to TRBD2. The CDR3 extends over 16 amino acids. Germline lookup yields CDR1 SGHRS and CDR2 YFSETQ. Germline trimming cut 3 bases from V and 0 bases from J; bases unmatched to any gene: 2. This CDR3 is CASSSGLAGDSYEQYF. The DNA of the CDR3 is TGCGCCAGCAGCTCGGGACTAGCGGGGGACTCCTACGAGCAGTACTTC.

The V gene is TRBV6-6, the J gene TRBJ1-2; 10 bases are a match to TRBD1. The germline V gene encodes CDR1 MNHNY and CDR2 SVGAGI (reference sequence). V lost 5 bases, J lost 6 bases, and 6 bases stayed unmatched. The CDR3 is 14 amino acids. The CDR3 loop is CASSQSTGGDGYTF. The CDR3 DNA sequence: TGTGCCAGCAGTCAGTCGACAGGGGGCGATGGCTACACCTTC.

This clone was found once. The chain carries TRBV3-1 (or the pseudogene TRBV3-2) and TRBJ1-2; tentative D call: TRBD1 (5 bases). Germline loops: CDR1 LGHDT, CDR2 YNNKEL (reference sequence). V dropped 4 bases and J dropped 3 bases, with 18 bases sitting between them. This CDR3 comprises 16 residues. DNA for the CDR3: TGTGCCAGCAGCCTTTGGGGGGATGTGGAAGACTATGGCTACACCTTC. Translation: CASSLWGDVEDYGYTF.

The chain recombines TRBV6-5 with TRBJ1-4; no clear D. The CDR3 contains 13 residues. The germline gives CDR1 MNHEY, CDR2 SVGAGI. The V end lost 5 bases, the J end lost 8 bases, and 12 bases lay between the germline ends. The CDR3 region is CASSREGSEKLFF. DNA for the CDR3: TGTGCCAGCAGTAGGGAGGGTAGCGAAAAACTGTTTTTT.

The V call is TRBV19, the J call TRBJ1-4, with D perhaps TRBD1 (5 bases). V dropped 7 bases and J dropped 3 bases, with 12 bases sitting between them. The germline CDR1 and CDR2 sequences are LNHDA and SQIVND (reference sequence). The CDR3 contains 14 residues. The CDR3 DNA follows: TGTGCCAGTACCACAGGTCTGGCTAATGAAAAACTGTTTTTT. Protein product: CASTTGLANEKLFF.

CDR3 residues: CASSLGSNSPLHF. Written as DNA, the CDR3 is TGTGCCAGCAGCTTGGGTAGTAATTCACCCCTCCACTTT. The chain uses TRBV5-6 and TRBJ1-6; D uncertain. The CDR3 runs 13 residues. Germline CDR1 is SGHDT and CDR2 is YYEEEE. Between the trimmed V and J ends, which lost 0 bases and 6 bases, there was a span of 4 bases.

This clone was seen once. J is TRBJ1-2 and V is TRBV5-1; D may be TRBD1 (6 bases). V was cut by 2 bases and J by 3 bases, with 11 bases left in between. Germline V gene data show CDR1 as SGHRS and CDR2 as YFSETQ. The CDR3 totals 14 residues. The CDR3 DNA is TGCGCCAGCAGCTTAGAGGGGGTGGACTATGGCTACACCTTC. Translating gives CASSLEGVDYGYTF.

A single count supports this clone. The J gene is TRBJ1-6, the V gene TRBV15; D not certain. The CDR3 is made up of 18 amino acids. V was clipped by 5 bases and J by 0 bases, with 17 bases between them. Germline assignment: CDR1 LNHNV and CDR2 YYDKDF (reference sequence). The chain's CDR3 is CATSGEARSSSYNSPLHF. CDR3 DNA: TGTGCCACCAGCGGCGAGGCCCGGAGTAGCTCCTATAATTCACCCCTCCACTTT.

This sequence joins TRBV5-4 and TRBJ1-3, with a tentative D call TRBD1 (5 bases). The CDR3 sequence is 14 residues long. V was pared by 4 bases and J by 8 bases, with 16 bases between. Germline CDR1 and CDR2: SGHNT and YYREEE (reference sequence). CDR3 region: CASSLGPGQHTIYF. CDR3 DNA: TGTGCCAGCAGCCTCGGCCCTGGACAACACACCATATATTTT.

The chain employs TRBV2 and TRBJ2-5, with 8 bases that match TRBD1. This CDR3 spans 14 amino acids. Germline lookup yields CDR1 SNHLY and CDR2 FYNNEI. V shed 5 bases and J 5 bases; nucleotides not matched to a gene: 7. The CDR3 sequence: CASSFLGQGETQYF. Written as DNA, the CDR3 is TGTGCCAGCAGTTTCCTTGGACAGGGCGAGACCCAGTACTTC.

The genes are TRBV3-1 (or the pseudogene TRBV3-2) and TRBJ1-3, with a weak D call TRBD1 (5 bases). The length of the CDR3 is 14 residues. The germline CDR1 and CDR2 sequences are LGHDT and YNNKEL (reference sequence). Trimming stripped 4 bases from V and 4 bases from J, with 11 bases between. The chain's CDR3 is CASSPSGAGNTIYF. CDR3 nucleotides: TGTGCCAGCAGCCCCAGTGGGGCGGGAAACACCATATATTTT.

The CDR3 sequence is CATSRGAGNTEAFF. The CDR3 DNA is TGTGCCACCAGCCGGGGGGCCGGGAACACTGAAGCTTTCTTT. The rearrangement uses TRBV6-5 and TRBJ1-1; D perhaps matches TRBD1 (6 bases). This CDR3 has 14 residues. Germline assignment: CDR1 MNHEY and CDR2 SVGAGI. Trimming pared 10 bases from V and 1 base from J, leaving 16 bases between.

This clone has just a few counts. The genes are TRBV4-3 and TRBJ1-2, with D maybe TRBD1 (5 bases). Trimming cost V 0 bases and J 10 bases, with 15 bases left between them. The V gene's germline CDR1 is LGHNA and CDR2 YSLEER. The CDR3 extends over 14 amino acids. This CDR3 is CASSQDRERGPYTF. CDR3 sequence (DNA): TGCGCCAGCAGCCAAGATCGTGAAAGGGGCCCCTACACCTTC.

The J gene is TRBJ1-2, the V gene TRBV27, with 9 bases aligning to TRBD1. Germline CDR1 MNHEY, CDR2 SMNVEV (reference sequence). The J segment lost 7 bases and the V segment lost 6 bases, leaving 6 bases of the junction unmatched. The CDR3 loop spans 13 amino acids. For the CDR3, the DNA is TGTGCCAGCAGCACAGACAGGGGGACTGGCTACACCTTC. It specifies CASSTDRGTGYTF.

This chain connects TRBV3-1 (or the pseudogene TRBV3-2) to TRBJ1-4; TRBD1 matches at 11 bases. The CDR3 sequence is 16 residues long. J lost 6 bases, V lost 1 base, and 4 bases had no gene match. Germline V CDR1 and CDR2: LGHDT, YNNKEL (reference sequence). The CDR3 bases are TGTGCCAGCAGCCAAGCGGACAGGGGGCGTGATGAAAAACTGTTTTTT. Protein product: CASSQADRGRDEKLFF.

The chain employs TRBV30 and TRBJ1-6; 9 bases agree with TRBD1. CDR3 length: 13 residues. After removal of 7 bases from V and 10 bases from J, the junction contained 8 bases not matched to a gene. Germline values: CDR1 GTSNPN, CDR2 SVGIG (reference sequence). CDR3 bases: TGTGCCTCGAACAGGGGGCAGGGATCACCCCTCCACTTT. Amino acid sequence: CASNRGQGSPLHF. The full variable domain, rest sourced from reference TRBV30 and TRBJ1-6, is SQTIHQWPATLVQPVGSPLSLECTVEGTSNPNLYWYRQAAGRGLQLLFYSVGIGQISSEVPQNLSASRPQDRQFILSSKKLLLSDSGFYLCASNRGQGSPLHFGNGTRLTVT.